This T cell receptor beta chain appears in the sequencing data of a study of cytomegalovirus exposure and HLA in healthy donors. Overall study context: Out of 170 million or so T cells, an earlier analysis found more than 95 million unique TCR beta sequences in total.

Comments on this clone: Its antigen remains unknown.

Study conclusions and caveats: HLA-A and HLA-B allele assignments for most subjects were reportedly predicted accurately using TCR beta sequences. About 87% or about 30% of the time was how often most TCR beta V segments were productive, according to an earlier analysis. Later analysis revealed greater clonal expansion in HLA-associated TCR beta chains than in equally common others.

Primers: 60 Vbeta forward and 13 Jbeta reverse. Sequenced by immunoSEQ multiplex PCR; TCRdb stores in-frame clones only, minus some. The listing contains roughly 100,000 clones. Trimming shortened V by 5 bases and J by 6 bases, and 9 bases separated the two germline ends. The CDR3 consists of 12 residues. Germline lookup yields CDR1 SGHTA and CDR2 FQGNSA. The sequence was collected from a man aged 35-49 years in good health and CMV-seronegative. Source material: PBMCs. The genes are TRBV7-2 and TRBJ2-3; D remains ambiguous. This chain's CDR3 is CASSQAGDTQYF. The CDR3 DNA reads TGTGCCAGCAGCCAAGCCGGGGATACGCAGTATTTT.